The TCR beta chain described here comes from a study of CD4+ T cells in melanoma. J lost 7 bases, V lost 8 bases, and 11 bases had no gene match. Germline CDR1 SEHNR, CDR2 FQNEAQ (reference sequence). The CDR3 is 14 residues long. On this clone: What it binds is unknown.

Some clones are missing from TCRdb's copy, which holds only in-frame ones; the method was immunoSEQ multiplex PCR. The sample includes some 21,000 clones, about four fifths of them seen just once. Regarding the study as a whole: In melanoma, neoantigen-specific CD4+ T cells reportedly differed in differentiation state. CD8+ T cell, macrophage and B cell function reportedly correlated with neoantigen-specific CD4+ T cells.

The chain uses TRBV7-9 and TRBJ1-5; the match to TRBD1 covers 7 bases. The origin of this receptor is a human donor with melanoma. The sample consisted of cells from a culture (not recorded whether cultured in vitro). The CDR3 DNA follows: TGTGCCAGCGCCCGCGGACAGGCGGGGCAGCCCCAGCATTTT. Protein sequence: CASARGQAGQPQHF.